The next 7 T cell receptor beta chains were all read from a single sample in a study of post-analysis software for immune sequencing data (dated by TCRdb to 2013 to 2016). The research as a whole found: Significantly higher frequencies in patients than in controls were found for roughly five TRBV segments, including TRBV5-6, TRBV5-1 and TRBV20-1.

Antigens of these TCRs are unknown. Receptor amplification or capture employed PCR. Data came from an Illumina HiSeq 2500. To reduce PCR and sequencing biases, unique molecular identifiers were incorporated into the TCR beta cDNA libraries. In-frame beta chains were kept once TCRdb had trimmed the public reads at Q25 with fastp and called clones with MiXCR. Rows with one shared CDR3 protein collapse into an entry with the most common genes and DNA. The sample table shows about 430,000 distinct CDR3 sequences, and less than 40% are seen once. Around 8% of the sample is held by the ten biggest clonotypes. The sample comprised blood. These receptor sequences come from a girl aged 2-15 years with multiple sclerosis.

This clonotype was recorded only once. The chain links TRBV7-2 to TRBJ1-4, with D maybe TRBD1 (6 bases). This CDR3 comprises 16 residues. Germline CDR1 is SGHTA and CDR2 is FQGNSA. The V and J ends lost 5 bases and 8 bases respectively, with 21 bases between them. The CDR3 bases are TGTGCCAGCAGCATCGGGACATCATCCCTAGGGGAAAAACTGTTTTTT. Its protein product is CASSIGTSSLGEKLFF.

A few counts support this clonotype. The chain couples TRBV24-1 to TRBJ2-1; D gene unclear. The V gene's germline CDR1 is KGHDR and CDR2 SFDVKD. V lost 2 bases and J 5 bases, leaving 9 bases between the germline ends. The CDR3 is 14 amino acids. CDR3 DNA: TGTGCCACCAGTGATTCCCGACACCACAATGAGCAGTTCTTC. Translated, it gives CATSDSRHHNEQFF.

The chain employs TRBV4-1 and TRBJ2-1, with TRBD1 matching 7 bases. Judging by the DNA end, TRBJ2-7 fits better; the J call may be wrong. CDR3 length equals 15 residues. Germline values: CDR1 MGHRA, CDR2 YSYEKL. The DNA for the CDR3 is TGCGCCAGCAGCCAAGGGACAGGTACCTACAATGAGCAGTACTTC. Its translation: CASSQGTGTYNEQYF.

This clonotype was found a few times. This chain joins TRBV4-1 and TRBJ2-5; 10 positions agree with TRBD1. The DNA end is more similar to TRBJ2-7, so the J call may be wrong. CDR3 length: 15 residues. Germline V gene data show CDR1 as MGHRA and CDR2 as YSYEKL. CDR3 bases: TGCGCCAGCAGCCCGGGACAGGGGTCCTCCTACGAGCAGTACTTC. The encoded protein is CASSPGQGSSYEQYF.

This clonotype has only a few counts. This chain connects TRBV28 to TRBJ2-5; 7 bases align to TRBD1. V dropped 3 bases and J dropped 4; count of bases not matched to a gene: 5. This CDR3 comprises 14 residues. Per the germline V gene, CDR1 is MDHEN and CDR2 is SYDVKM. CDR3 protein: CASSFSGGTETQYF. Written as DNA, the CDR3 is TGTGCCAGCAGTTTTTCAGGGGGTACAGAGACCCAGTACTTC. The full variable domain, with the rest looked up from reference TRBV28 and TRBJ2-5, is DVKVTQSSRYLVKRTGEKVFLECVQDMDHENMFWYRQDPGLGLRLIYFSYDVKMKEKGDIPEGYSVSREKKERFSLILESASTNQTSMYLCASSFSGGTETQYFGPGTRLLVL.

The chain couples TRBV7-3 to TRBJ1-2; D is perhaps TRBD1 (5 bases). The CDR3 extends over 18 amino acids. V lost 5 bases, J lost 1 base, and 23 bases lay in between. Germline CDR1 SGHTA, CDR2 FQGTGA. The CDR3 protein is CASSQTPGPGSDNYGYTF. CDR3 nucleotide sequence: TGTGCCAGCAGCCAGACCCCAGGGCCAGGGTCCGATAACTATGGCTACACCTTC.

The J gene is TRBJ1-2, the V gene TRBV3-1; D uncertain. Germline loops: CDR1 LGHDT, CDR2 YNNKEL (reference sequence). Trimming took 4 bases from V and 1 from J, leaving 7 bases between them. The CDR3 loop spans 13 amino acids. In DNA, the CDR3 is TGTGCCAGCAGCCCCGATTATAACTATGGCTACACCTTC. This encodes CASSPDYNYGYTF.